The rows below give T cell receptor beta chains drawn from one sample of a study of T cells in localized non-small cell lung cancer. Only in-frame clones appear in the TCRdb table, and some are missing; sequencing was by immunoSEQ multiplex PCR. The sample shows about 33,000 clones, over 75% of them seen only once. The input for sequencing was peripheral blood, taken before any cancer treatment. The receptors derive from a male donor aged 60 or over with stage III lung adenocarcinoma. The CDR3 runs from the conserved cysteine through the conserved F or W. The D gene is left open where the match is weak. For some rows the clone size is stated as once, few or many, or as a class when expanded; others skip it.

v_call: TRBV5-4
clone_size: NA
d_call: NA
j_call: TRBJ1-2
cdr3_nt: TGTGCCAGCAGCTTGGTGCAGGGAGGAGGTGGCTACACCTTC
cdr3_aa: CASSLVQGGGGYTF

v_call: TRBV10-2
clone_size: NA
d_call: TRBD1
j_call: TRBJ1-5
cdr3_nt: TGCGCCAGCAGTGAGTTTTTGGACAGGGGGAATCAGCCCCAGCATTTT
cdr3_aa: CASSEFLDRGNQPQHF

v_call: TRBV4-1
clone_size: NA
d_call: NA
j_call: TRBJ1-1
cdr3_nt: TGCGCCAGCAGCCAAGAGGGCGGACCAGGGTTCGCGAACACTGAAGCTTTCTTT
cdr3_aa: CASSQEGGPGFANTEAFF

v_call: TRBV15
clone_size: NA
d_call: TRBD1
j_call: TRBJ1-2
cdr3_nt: TGTGCCACCAGCAGAGGAGGGGGCAGGCAGTACTATGGCTACACCTTC
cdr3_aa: CATSRGGGRQYYGYTF

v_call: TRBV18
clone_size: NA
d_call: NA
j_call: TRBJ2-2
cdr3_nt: TGTGCCAGCTCACCACAGGGGTCCACCGGGGAGCTGTTTTTT
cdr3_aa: CASSPQGSTGELFF

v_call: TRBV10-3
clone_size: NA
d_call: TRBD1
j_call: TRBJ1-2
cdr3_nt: TGTGCCATCAGTATGGGGACAGTATATGGCTACACCTTC
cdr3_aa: CAISMGTVYGYTF

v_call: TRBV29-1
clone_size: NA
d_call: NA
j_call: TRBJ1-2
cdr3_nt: TGCAGCGTTGGTGAAACAGGGAATCGAGGCTACACCTTC
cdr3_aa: CSVGETGNRGYTF

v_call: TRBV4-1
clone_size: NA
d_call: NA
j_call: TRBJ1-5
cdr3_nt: TGCGCCAGCAGCCAAGATAGGGGTAGCAATCAGCCCCAGCATTTT
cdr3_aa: CASSQDRGSNQPQHF

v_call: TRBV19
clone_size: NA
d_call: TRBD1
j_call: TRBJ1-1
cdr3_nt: TGTGCCAGTAGTATAGATCTGGGACAGGGGGCGCCGAACACTGAAGCTTTCTTT
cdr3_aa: CASSIDLGQGAPNTEAFF

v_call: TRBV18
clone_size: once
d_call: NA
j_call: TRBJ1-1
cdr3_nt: TGTGCCAGCTCACTAGGGGCAGGGAAGAACACTGAAGCTTTCTTT
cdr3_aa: CASSLGAGKNTEAFF

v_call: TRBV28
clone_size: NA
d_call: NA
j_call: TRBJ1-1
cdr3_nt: TGTGCCAGCAGTCAGCCGGCCAATTACGGCACTGAAGCTTTCTTT
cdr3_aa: CASSQPANYGTEAFF

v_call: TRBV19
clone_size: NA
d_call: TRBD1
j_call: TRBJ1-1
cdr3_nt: TGTGCCAGTAGTTTGGACAGGGGTGTGGAAGCTTTCTTT
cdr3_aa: CASSLDRGVEAFF

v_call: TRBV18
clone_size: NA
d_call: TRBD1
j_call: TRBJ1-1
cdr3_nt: TGTGCCAGCTCACAGGGGACAGGGGGCTCGAACACTGAAGCTTTCTTT
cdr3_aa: CASSQGTGGSNTEAFF

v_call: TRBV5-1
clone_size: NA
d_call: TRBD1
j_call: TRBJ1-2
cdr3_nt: TGCGCCAGCAGCCCTGGACAGGGAGAACTCTATGGCTACACCTTC
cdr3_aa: CASSPGQGELYGYTF

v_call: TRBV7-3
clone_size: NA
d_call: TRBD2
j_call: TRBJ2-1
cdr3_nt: TGTGCCAGCAGCCCCAACGGGGGGATTGAGCAGTTCTTC
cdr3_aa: CASSPNGGIEQFF

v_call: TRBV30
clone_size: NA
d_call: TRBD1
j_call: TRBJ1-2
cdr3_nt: TGTGCCTGGAGCCACCGACAGGGGGGCTATGGCTACACCTTC
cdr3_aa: CAWSHRQGGYGYTF

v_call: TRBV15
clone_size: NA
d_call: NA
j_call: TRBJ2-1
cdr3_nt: TGTGCCACCAGCAGGTCGGGACGGTCCTACAATGAGCAGTTCTTC
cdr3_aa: CATSRSGRSYNEQFF

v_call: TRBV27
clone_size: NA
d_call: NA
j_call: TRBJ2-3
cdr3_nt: TGTGCCAGCACCGGGTCAGGGTTTAGCACAGATACGCAGTATTTT
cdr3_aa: CASTGSGFSTDTQYF

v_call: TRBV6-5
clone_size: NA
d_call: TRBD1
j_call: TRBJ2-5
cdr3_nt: TGTGCCAGCAGCCTCGGACAGGGTAGAGAGACCCAGTACTTC
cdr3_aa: CASSLGQGRETQYF

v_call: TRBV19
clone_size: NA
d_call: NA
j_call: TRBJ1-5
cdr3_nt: TGTGCCAGTAGTATAGCCGCCGGGGGGCCCCGCCAGCATTTT
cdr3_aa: CASSIAAGGPRQHF

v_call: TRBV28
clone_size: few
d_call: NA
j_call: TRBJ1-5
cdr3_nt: TGTGCCAGCAGTCCCTCCCCCCAGCATTTT
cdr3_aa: CASSPSPQHF

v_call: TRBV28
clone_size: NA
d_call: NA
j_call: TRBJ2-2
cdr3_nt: TGTGCCAGCAAGAGGACTTTATACACCGGGGAGCTGTTTTTT
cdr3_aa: CASKRTLYTGELFF

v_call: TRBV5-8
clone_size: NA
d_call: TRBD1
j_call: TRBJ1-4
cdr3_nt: TGTGCCAGCAGCCCACGGGGGACAGGGTATGAAAAACTGTTTTTT
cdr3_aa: CASSPRGTGYEKLFF

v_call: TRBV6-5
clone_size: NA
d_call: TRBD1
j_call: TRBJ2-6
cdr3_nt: TGTGCCAGCAGGTACAGGGGGCGTGGGGCCAACGTCCTGACTTTC
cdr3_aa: CASRYRGRGANVLTF

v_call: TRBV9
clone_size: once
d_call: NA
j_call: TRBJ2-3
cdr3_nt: TGTGCCAGCAGCGTAGGGCTAAATACGCAGTATTTT
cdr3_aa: CASSVGLNTQYF

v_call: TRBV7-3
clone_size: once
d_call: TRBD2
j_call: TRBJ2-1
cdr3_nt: TGTGCCAGCAGTAATTCGGGGGGGCCGAAGTTCTTC
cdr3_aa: CASSNSGGPKFF

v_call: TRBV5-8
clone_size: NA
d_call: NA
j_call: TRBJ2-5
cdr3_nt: TGTGCCAGCAGCTTCGGAGGAAAGGATGAAGAGACCCAGTACTTC
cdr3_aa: CASSFGGKDEETQYF

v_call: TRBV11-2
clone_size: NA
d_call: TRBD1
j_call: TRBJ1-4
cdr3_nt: TGTGCCAGCAGCGTAGCCCCGGGACAGGCAGAAAAACTGTTTTTT
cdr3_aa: CASSVAPGQAEKLFF

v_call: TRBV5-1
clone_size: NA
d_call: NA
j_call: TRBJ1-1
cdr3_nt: TGCGCCAGCAGCTTGGGGATGAACACTGAAGCTTTCTTT
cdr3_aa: CASSLGMNTEAFF

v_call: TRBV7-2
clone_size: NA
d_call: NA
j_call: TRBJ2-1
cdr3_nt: TGTGCCAGCAGCTTAGGACAGGTCTGGTATGAGCAGTTCTTC
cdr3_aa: CASSLGQVWYEQFF

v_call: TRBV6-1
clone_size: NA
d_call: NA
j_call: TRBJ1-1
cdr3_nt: TGTGCCAGCAGTGAACACAGGGCGCAGAACACTGAAGCTTTCTTT
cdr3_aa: CASSEHRAQNTEAFF

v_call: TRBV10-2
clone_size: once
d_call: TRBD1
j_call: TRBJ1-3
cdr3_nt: TGCGCCAGTTGGACAGGCTCCAGCTCTGGAAACACCATATATTTT
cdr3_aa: CASWTGSSSGNTIYF

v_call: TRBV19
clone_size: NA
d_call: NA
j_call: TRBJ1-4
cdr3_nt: TGTGCCAGTAGGCGCCTGACAGGCGGTAATGAAAAACTGTTTTTT
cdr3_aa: CASRRLTGGNEKLFF

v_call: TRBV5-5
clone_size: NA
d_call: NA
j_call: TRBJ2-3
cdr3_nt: TGTGCCAGCAGCTTGCAGGGCGCGGATACGCAGTATTTT
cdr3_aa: CASSLQGADTQYF

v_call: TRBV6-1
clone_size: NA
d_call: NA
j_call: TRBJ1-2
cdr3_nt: TGTGCCAGCAGTGAAGGGGGGGAACCGAACTATGGCTACACCTTC
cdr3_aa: CASSEGGEPNYGYTF

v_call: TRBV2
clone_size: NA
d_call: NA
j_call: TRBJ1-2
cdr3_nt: TGTGCCAGCACTTCTACCAGAGGGCGTAATGGCTACACCTTC
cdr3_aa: CASTSTRGRNGYTF

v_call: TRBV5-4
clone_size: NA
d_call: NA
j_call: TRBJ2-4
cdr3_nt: TGTGCCAGCAGCTTCGGGATAGCCAAAAACATTCAGTACTTC
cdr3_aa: CASSFGIAKNIQYF

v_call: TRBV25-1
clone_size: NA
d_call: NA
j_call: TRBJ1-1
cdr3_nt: TGTGCCACCTACACAGGGATAGGGGAAGCTTTCTTT
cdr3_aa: CATYTGIGEAFF

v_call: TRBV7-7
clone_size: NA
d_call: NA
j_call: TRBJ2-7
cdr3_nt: TGTGCCAGCAGCTTAAGCAGGGGAGACTACGAGCAGTACTTC
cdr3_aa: CASSLSRGDYEQYF

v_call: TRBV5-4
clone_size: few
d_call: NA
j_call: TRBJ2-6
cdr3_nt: TGTGCCAGCAGCTCATATCTAAACTCTGGGGCCAACGTCCTGACTTTC
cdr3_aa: CASSSYLNSGANVLTF

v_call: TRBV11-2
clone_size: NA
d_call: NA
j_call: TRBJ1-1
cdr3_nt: TGTGCCAGCAGCTTATCGGTCGCTGAAGCTTTCTTT
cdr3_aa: CASSLSVAEAFF

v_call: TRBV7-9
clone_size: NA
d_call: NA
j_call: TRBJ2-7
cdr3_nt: TGTGCCAGCAGCCCTGGCTACGAGCAGTACTTC
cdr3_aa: CASSPGYEQYF

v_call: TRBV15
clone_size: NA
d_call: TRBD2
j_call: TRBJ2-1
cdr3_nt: TGTGCCACCAGCAGAGTAGGCGGGAGGGCCAATGAGCAGTTCTTC
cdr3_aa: CATSRVGGRANEQFF

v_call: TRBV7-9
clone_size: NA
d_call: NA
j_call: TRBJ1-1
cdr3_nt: TGTGCCAGCAGCCCGACAGATACTTGGGGCACTGAAGCTTTCTTT
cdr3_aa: CASSPTDTWGTEAFF

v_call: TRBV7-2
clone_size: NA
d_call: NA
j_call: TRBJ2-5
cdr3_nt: TGTGCCAGCAGCTTAGGGTTGCGCGTACAAGAGACCCAGTACTTC
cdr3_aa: CASSLGLRVQETQYF

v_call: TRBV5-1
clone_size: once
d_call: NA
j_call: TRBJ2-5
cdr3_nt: TGCGCCAGCAGCTTCACCAGGGTAGAGACCCAGTACTTC
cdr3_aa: CASSFTRVETQYF

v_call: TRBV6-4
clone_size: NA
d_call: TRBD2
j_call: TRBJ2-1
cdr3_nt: TGTGCCAGCGGACCAGCGGGAGGGCCCGATGAGCAGTTCTTC
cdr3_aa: CASGPAGGPDEQFF

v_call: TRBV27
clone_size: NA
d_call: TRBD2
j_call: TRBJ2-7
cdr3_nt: TGTGCCAGCACCCGTCGAGCGGGGATCAGCTCCTACGAGCAGTACTTC
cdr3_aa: CASTRRAGISSYEQYF

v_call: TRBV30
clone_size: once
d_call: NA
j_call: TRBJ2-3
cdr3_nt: TGTGCCTGGAGTGTGTCAGGGTCAGATACGCAGTATTTT
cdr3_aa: CAWSVSGSDTQYF

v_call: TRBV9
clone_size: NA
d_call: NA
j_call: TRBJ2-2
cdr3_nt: TGTGCCAGCAGCGTAGGGAACACCGGGGAGCTGTTTTTT
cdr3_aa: CASSVGNTGELFF

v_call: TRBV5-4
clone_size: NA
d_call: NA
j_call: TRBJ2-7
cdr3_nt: TGTGCCAGCAGCTCCGCGACAGGCCCCTACGAGCAGTACTTC
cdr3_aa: CASSSATGPYEQYF

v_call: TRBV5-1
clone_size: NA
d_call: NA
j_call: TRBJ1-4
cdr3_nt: TGCGCCAGCAGCTTTGCCCTGGGTGAAAAACTGTTTTTT
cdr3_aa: CASSFALGEKLFF

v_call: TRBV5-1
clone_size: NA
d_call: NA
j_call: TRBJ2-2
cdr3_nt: TGCGCCAGCAGCACCCCCTCCGGGGAGCTGTTTTTT
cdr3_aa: CASSTPSGELFF